The TCR beta chain described here comes from a study of T cell repertoires in ileal Crohn's disease. The method was immunoSEQ multiplex PCR; TCRdb's version includes in-frame clones alone and lacks a portion of them. The repertoire holds 11,000 to 15,000 clones, 75% to 85% seen once, with about 18% in the top ten. V gave up 7 bases and J gave up 1 base, with 11 bases separating them. The CDR3 loop spans 13 amino acids. Germline V gene lookup returns CDR1 SGHDT and CDR2 YYEEEE. The TCR sequence derives from an adult with Crohn's disease. This rearrangement joins TRBV5-6 to TRBJ1-1, with D perhaps matching TRBD1 (5 bases). Sequencing was carried out using ileal tissue. The CDR3 loop is CASSYTGNTEAFF. The DNA for the CDR3 is TGTGCCAGCTCCTATACAGGGAACACTGAAGCTTTCTTT. The full variable domain, rest sourced from reference TRBV5-6 and TRBJ1-1, is DAGVTQSPTHLIKTRGQQVTLRCSPKSGHDTVSWYQQALGQGPQFIFQYYEEEERQRGNFPDRFSGHQFPNYSSELNVNALLLGDSALYLCASSYTGNTEAFFGQGTRLTVV.